This entry describes one TCR beta chain. What it binds is unknown. The sample comes from a study of OX40 agonist ivuxolimab in advanced cancers. Overall study: Each dose-escalation patient presented with hepatocellular carcinoma, melanoma, renal cell or head and neck cancer.

Regarding the study as a whole: Averaging showed that CD8+ T cells had more expanded clones than CD4+ did. At doses 0.1 to 3.0 mg/kg, CD4+ and CD8+ clones expanded.

The CDR3 is 19 residues long. J lost 0 bases, V lost 2 bases, and 10 bases had no gene match. Germline V CDR1 and CDR2: SGHTS, YDEGEE. Some clones are missing from TCRdb's copy, which holds only in-frame ones; the method was immunoSEQ multiplex PCR. Altogether about 34,000 clones are present, around 90% being singletons, with the ten largest covering around 4.2%. The source is an adult with an advanced solid tumor such as melanoma, head and neck, liver or kidney cancer. The sample was CD4+ or CD8+ T cells sorted from blood, taken in a trial of the OX40 agonist ivuxolimab. The chain combines TRBV5-8 with TRBJ2-1; TRBD2 matches at 11 bases. The CDR3 coding sequence is TGTGCCAGCAGCTTTTCTTTGACTAGCGGGGCTAGCTCCTACAATGAGCAGTTCTTC. Protein product: CASSFSLTSGASSYNEQFF.